The source of this T cell receptor beta chain is a study of OX40 agonist ivuxolimab in advanced cancers. Study details: The patients' treatment was ivuxolimab, an agonistic anti-OX40 (CD134) antibody. The dose-escalation cohort was around 83% male, with a mean age of approximately 62 years, ranging about 23 to 90. Study results and limitations: People who partly responded at 0.1-3.0 mg/kg had some of the least clonal expansion seen.

V lost 6 bases and J 7 bases, leaving 22 bases between the germline ends. The CDR3 has 16 amino acids. Germline V gene lookup returns CDR1 MNHEY and CDR2 SMNVEV (reference sequence). Libraries were prepared by immunoSEQ multiplex PCR; TCRdb keeps only in-frame clonotypes and omits some of them. This table has just under 60,000 clones, roughly nine tenths appearing once. This clone turned up a few times. No antigen is known for it. V is TRBV27 and J is TRBJ2-1; the D gene is possibly TRBD2 (5 bases). The clonotype comes from an adult with an advanced solid tumor such as melanoma, head and neck, liver or kidney cancer. Sequencing used CD4+ or CD8+ T cells sorted from blood, obtained in a trial of the OX40 agonist ivuxolimab. The chain's CDR3 is CASSPIDDSSGNEQFF. CDR3 DNA sequence: TGTGCCAGCAGCCCGATAGACGACTCTTCGGGGAATGAGCAGTTCTTC.